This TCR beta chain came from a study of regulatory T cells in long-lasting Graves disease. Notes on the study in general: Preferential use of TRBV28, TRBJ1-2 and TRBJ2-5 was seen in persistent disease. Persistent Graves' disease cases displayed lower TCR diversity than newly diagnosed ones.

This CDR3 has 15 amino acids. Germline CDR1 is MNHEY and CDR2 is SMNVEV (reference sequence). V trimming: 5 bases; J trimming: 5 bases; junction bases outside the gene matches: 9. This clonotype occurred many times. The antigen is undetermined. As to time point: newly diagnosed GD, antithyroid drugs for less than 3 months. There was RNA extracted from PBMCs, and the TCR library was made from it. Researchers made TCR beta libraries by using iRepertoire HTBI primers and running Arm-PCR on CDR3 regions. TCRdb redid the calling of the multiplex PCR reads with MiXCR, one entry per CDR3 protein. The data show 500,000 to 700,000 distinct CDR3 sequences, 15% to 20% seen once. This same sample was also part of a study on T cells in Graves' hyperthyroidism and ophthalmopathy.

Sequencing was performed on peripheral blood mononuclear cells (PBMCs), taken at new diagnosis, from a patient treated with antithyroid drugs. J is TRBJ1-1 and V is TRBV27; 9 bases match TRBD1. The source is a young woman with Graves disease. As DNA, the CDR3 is TGTGCCAGCAGTATCCCCGGGACAGGGATGACTGAAGCTTTCTTT. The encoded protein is CASSIPGTGMTEAFF.